The clone carrying this TCR beta chain was picked up a small number of times. Its matching antigen is unknown. Germline values: CDR1 SGHAT, CDR2 FQNNGV. The V end was cut by 6 bases, the J end by 6 bases, with 19 bases between. CDR3 length: 15 amino acids. This entry is derived from a study of cytomegalovirus exposure and HLA in healthy donors. Study-level points and caveats: Later analysis associated a missense DCLRE1C variant with TCR beta V- and J-gene trimming. TCR beta sequences reportedly predicted most subjects' HLA-A and HLA-B alleles accurately.

The PCR made use of 60 Vbeta and 13 Jbeta primers. TCRdb's copy holds only in-frame clones and misses some; the assay was immunoSEQ multiplex PCR. The sample records 100,000 to 150,000 clones, over 70% being singletons. This TCR was sampled from a woman aged 40 to 50 in good health and CMV-seropositive. V and J are TRBV11-2 and TRBJ2-3; the D gene is possibly TRBD2 (6 bases). Sequencing input: PBMCs. The CDR3 coding sequence is TGTGCCAGCAGGCGGAAGGGGACTTACGAGGATACGCAGTATTTT. Translated, it gives CASRRKGTYEDTQYF.